This is a list of T cell receptor beta chains from one sample in a study of T cell repertoires in cytomegalovirus infection. TCRdb reanalysed the reads using MiXCR and keeps one entry per CDR3 protein. The sample includes just under 500,000 distinct CDR3 sequences, 33% of them seen just once. These receptors have no known antigen. This specimen consisted of cultured PBMCs, obtained from culture after CMV antigen stimulation. The receptors derive from a human donor in good health (CMV status not recorded). Some clones in this sample may be carry-over from other donors' samples. Each CDR3 is given with its conserved first and last residue. D genes are given only for firm matches. Expanded clones are given a class, and other clones once, few, many or no size at all.

TRBV6-1	.	few	TRBJ1-5	TGTGCCAGCAGTCACGGGGGGGGTAATCAGCCCCAGCATTTT	CASSHGGGNQPQHF
TRBV6-5	TRBD1	few	TRBJ1-5	TGTGCCAGCAGCGTGACAGGGGGAGGCAATCAGCCCCAGCATTTT	CASSVTGGGNQPQHF
TRBV10-3	.	once	TRBJ2-3	TGTGCCATCAGCCCCTCCCGAGAAGATACGCAGTATTTT	CAISPSREDTQYF
TRBV6-6	TRBD2	.	TRBJ2-5	TGTGCCAGCAGACACCGAGCGGGAGGGCCCGAGACCCAGTACTTC	CASRHRAGGPETQYF
TRBV3-1	TRBD1	.	TRBJ2-1	TGTGCCAGCAGCCAACCCGGGACAGGGGGCGGTGAGCAGTTCTTC	CASSQPGTGGGEQFF
TRBV11-2	TRBD1	.	TRBJ2-5	TGTGCCAGCAGCTCACGGACAGGGAGCCAAGAGACCCAGTACTTC	CASSSRTGSQETQYF
TRBV6-2/TRBV6-3	.	once	TRBJ2-5	TGTGCCAGCAGTTACATCGGGGGTCGGAGGGCGAAAGAGGAGACCCAGTACTTC	CASSYIGGRRAKEETQYF
TRBV7-2	.	many	TRBJ1-6	TGTGCCAGCAGCTCGACTGTAACGGCCGATTCACCCCTCCACTTT	CASSSTVTADSPLHF
TRBV7-2	TRBD1	.	TRBJ1-1	TGTGCCAGCATCAATCGACAGGGCGACCTGGGAGCTTTCTTT	CASINRQGDLGAFF
TRBV30	TRBD1	few	TRBJ1-4	TGTGCCTGGAGTGGGGCCGGGACAGGGGGTGAAAAACTGTTTTTT	CAWSGAGTGGEKLFF
TRBV29-1	.	.	TRBJ2-6	TGCAGCGTGGATGGACCCTCTGGGGCCAACGTCCTGACTTTC	CSVDGPSGANVLTF
TRBV18	.	.	TRBJ1-2	TGTGCCAGCTCACCAGGAGGCCAGGGTGATTACTATGGCTACACCTTC	CASSPGGQGDYYGYTF
TRBV7-2	.	many	TRBJ2-3	TGTGCCAGCAGCTTCGGTTTCTACACAGATACGCAGTATTTT	CASSFGFYTDTQYF
TRBV6-1	TRBD1	few	TRBJ2-7	TGTGCCAGCAGTTCGGGACAGTCCTACGAGCAGTACTTC	CASSSGQSYEQYF
TRBV24-1	TRBD1	few	TRBJ2-3	TGTGCCACCAGTGACCGGGGACAGGGGGCCGTGGATACGCAGTATTTT	CATSDRGQGAVDTQYF
TRBV25-1	.	.	TRBJ1-1	TGTGCCAGCAGTGAAGCCCTGGGTAAGGGGATTGAAGCTTTCTTT	CASSEALGKGIEAFF
TRBV24-1	.	.	TRBJ2-1	TGTGCCACCAGTGATCAAACCGGGACCTGGGGATTGCAGTTCTTC	CATSDQTGTWGLQFF
TRBV7-2	TRBD2	few	TRBJ2-5	TGTGCCAGCAGCTTAACTAGCGGGAGGGGGGAGACCCAGTACTTC	CASSLTSGRGETQYF
TRBV7-2	.	once	TRBJ2-1	TGTGCCAGCAGCTTAGAGGTGACTATCGATGAGCAGTTCTTC	CASSLEVTIDEQFF
TRBV6-5	.	.	TRBJ1-2	TGTGCCAGCAGTTATATAGATGGAAGGGGCCTCTATGGCTACACCTTC	CASSYIDGRGLYGYTF
TRBV7-8	.	.	TRBJ2-6	TGTGCCAGCAGCTTAGTTGGGGGCGGGGGGGCCAACGTCCTGACTTTC	CASSLVGGGGANVLTF
TRBV5-1	.	.	TRBJ2-1	TGCGCCAGCAGCTTGGGGGGACGGAGCTCCTACAATGAGCAGTTCTTC	CASSLGGRSSYNEQFF
TRBV9	TRBD1	.	TRBJ1-1	TGTGCCAGCAGCGTAGATGGACAGGGGTACACTGAAGCTTTCTTT	CASSVDGQGYTEAFF
TRBV7-8	.	few	TRBJ1-4	TGTGCCAGCAGCTGGCGTACCGAAAAACTGTTTTTT	CASSWRTEKLFF
TRBV7-2	.	.	TRBJ2-7	TGTGCCAGCAGAATAGTCCACCTTGAAGGAGGCGAGCAGTACTTC	CASRIVHLEGGEQYF
TRBV6-2/TRBV6-3	.	.	TRBJ2-5	TGTGCCAGCAGAGACCGGCAGACCCAGTACTTC	CASRDRQTQYF
TRBV7-2	TRBD1	many	TRBJ1-2	TGTGCCAGCAGCGGACAGGGGCGCATGCACTATGGCTACACCTTC	CASSGQGRMHYGYTF
TRBV14	TRBD2	.	TRBJ2-1	TGTGCCAGCACGAGAAGCGGGAGCAGAGTCGATGAGCAGTTCTTC	CASTRSGSRVDEQFF
TRBV5-6	TRBD1	.	TRBJ2-2	TGTGCCAGCAGCTTCCTGGACAGGGCGGACACCGGGGAGCTGTTTTTT	CASSFLDRADTGELFF
TRBV6-6	TRBD2	.	TRBJ2-7	TGTGCCAGCAGTTACGGGACTAGCGGATCTCGAAGGACCGAGCAGTACTTC	CASSYGTSGSRRTEQYF